The 13 T cell receptor beta chains below were found in one sample sequenced in a study of PD-L1 blockade in urothelial cancer (dated by TCRdb to 2016 to 2017). The library was built by means of the immunoSEQ multiplex PCR assay. TCRdb carries this immuneACCESS record with in-frame sequences only. Its versions omit some clonotypes, under half of them owing to an unresolved V gene in the studies checked, with the rest unexplained. Across this sample there are some 65,000 clones, with 81% seen only once. 2.5% to 3.5% of the sample belongs to the ten largest clones. What the time point label conveys for this sample: pretreatment peripheral blood. The sequencing here drew on PBMCs, taken around atezolizumab (anti-PD-L1) treatment. These receptor sequences come from a man aged 65-85 years with urothelial cancer.

This sequence joins TRBV7-2 and TRBJ1-1; 8 nucleotides line up with TRBD1. CDR1 SGHTA and CDR2 FQGNSA come from the germline V gene. The J segment lost 4 bases and the V segment lost 1 base, leaving 5 bases of the junction unmatched. The CDR3 sequence is 15 residues long. The CDR3 nucleotides are TGTGCCAGCAGCTTAGGGCCAGGGGGCATCACTGAAGCTTTCTTT. It specifies CASSLGPGGITEAFF.

This rearrangement joins TRBV5-8 to TRBJ1-2; D is undetermined. Per the germline V gene, CDR1 is SGHTS and CDR2 is YDEGEE. The ends were cut back, 0 bases at V and 2 bases at J, with 5 bases in the middle. There are 13 residues in the CDR3. DNA for the CDR3: TGTGCCAGCAGCTTGGAACGGAACTATGGCTACACCTTC. This translates into CASSLERNYGYTF.

The rearrangement links TRBV9 to TRBJ1-4; tentative D call: TRBD1 (5 bases). The germline V gene encodes CDR1 SGDLS and CDR2 YYNGEE. The V end lost 0 bases, the J end lost 0 bases, and 12 bases lay between the germline ends. The CDR3 runs 17 residues. CDR3 coding DNA: TGTGCCAGCAGCGTAGAGGCCAGGGTCGCAACTAATGAAAAACTGTTTTTT. This codes for CASSVEARVATNEKLFF.

This sequence joins TRBV27 and TRBJ1-2; D uncertain. This CDR3 comprises 15 residues. Deletions cut 5 bases from V and 0 bases from J, with 13 bases between. The germline V gene has CDR1 MNHEY and CDR2 SMNVEV (reference sequence). CDR3 loop: CASSPGSLANYGYTF. The DNA for the CDR3 is TGTGCCAGCAGTCCGGGGTCTTTAGCTAACTATGGCTACACCTTC.

V usage is TRBV6-5 and J usage is TRBJ2-7; possibly TRBD2 for D (6 bases). Trimming stripped 6 bases from V and 0 bases from J, with 6 bases between. This CDR3 is built from 12 residues. The V gene's germline CDR1 is MNHEY and CDR2 SVGAGI. CDR3 sequence (DNA): TGTGCCAGCAGGGGAGGCTCCTACGAGCAGTACTTC. Translated: CASRGGSYEQYF.

The V and J genes are TRBV29-1 and TRBJ2-1, with a weak D call TRBD1 (6 bases). Trimming shortened V by 6 bases and J by 4 bases, and 16 bases separated the two germline ends. The CDR3 contains 14 residues. CDR1 is SQVTM and CDR2 is ANQGSEA in the germline V gene. Here the CDR3 reads CSVGDRSLYNEQFF. In DNA, the CDR3 is TGCAGCGTGGGAGACAGGAGTCTTTACAATGAGCAGTTCTTC.

The chain carries TRBV19 and TRBJ1-5; D unresolved. This CDR3 comprises 13 residues. The V end was cut by 3 bases, the J end by 5 bases, with 8 bases between. Germline V gives CDR1 LNHDA, CDR2 SQIVND (reference sequence). CDR3 DNA: TGTGCCAGTAGTATCTCAGCGGATCAGCCCCAGCATTTT. Protein: CASSISADQPQHF.

In this sample, this clone turned up a few times. The gene calls are TRBV28 and TRBJ1-1; D not certain. Germline values: CDR1 MDHEN, CDR2 SYDVKM. The CDR3 contains 16 residues. Trimming removed 5 bases at V and 1 base at J, with 17 bases between. The DNA of the CDR3 is TGTGCCAGCAGTCCAAACCTACCTATTTCGAACACTGAAGCTTTCTTT. Its protein is CASSPNLPISNTEAFF.

This clone was detected a few times. J is TRBJ1-2 and V is TRBV19; 8 nucleotides line up with TRBD1. CDR1 LNHDA and CDR2 SQIVND come from the germline V gene (reference sequence). There are 16 residues in the CDR3. V shed 1 base, J shed 2 bases, and the junction held 6 bases outside the gene matches. CDR3 nucleotides: TGTGCCAGTAGTATAGCCGGGACAGGTGGGAACTATGGCTACACCTTC. It codes for CASSIAGTGGNYGYTF.

The DNA of the CDR3 is TGTGCCATTCGGGGAGGGGTGCCCTACGAGCAGTACTTC. This translates into CAIRGGVPYEQYF. The chain joins TRBV28 to TRBJ2-7; 7 bases agree with TRBD2. V was pared by 10 bases and J by 2 bases, with 8 bases of the junction left unmatched. The CDR3 length is 13 residues. The germline CDR1 and CDR2 sequences are MDHEN and SYDVKM.

The chain is built from TRBV19 and TRBJ1-5; D gene unclear. The germline V gene has CDR1 LNHDA and CDR2 SQIVND (reference sequence). This CDR3 has 14 amino acids. The V end was cut by 7 bases, the J end by 7 bases, with 17 bases between. The CDR3 spells CASKTEGRNQPQHF. As DNA, the CDR3 is TGTGCCAGTAAAACTGAAGGGAGAAACCAGCCCCAGCATTTT.

The chain couples TRBV5-4 to TRBJ2-5, with TRBD1 matching 7 bases. CDR3 size: 15 residues. V lost 4 bases to trimming and J lost 1 base; unmatched junction nucleotides: 7. Germline V gene sequence: CDR1 SGHNT, CDR2 YYREEE (reference sequence). The CDR3 bases are TGTGCCAGCAGCCGGGACAGCGGCGGCCAAGAGACCCAGTACTTC. Its translation: CASSRDSGGQETQYF.

This sequence joins TRBV11-1 and TRBJ2-5; 12 nucleotides agree with TRBD2. The CDR3 consists of 16 residues. The V gene end was trimmed by 5 bases and the J gene end by 3 bases; junction bases not matched to a gene: 7. Germline CDR1 and CDR2: SGHAT and FQDESV (reference sequence). The CDR3 spells CASSALTSGGEETQYF. The DNA of the CDR3 is TGTGCCAGCAGCGCGCTGACTAGCGGGGGAGAAGAGACCCAGTACTTC.